This entry lists 15 T cell receptor beta chains sequenced from one sample in a study of T cells after yellow fever vaccination. One entry per CDR3 protein, called by TCRdb with MiXCR from the 5' RACE reads. The profile covers a few hundred thousand distinct CDR3 sequences, with approximately 4% appearing a single time and 20% to 25% taken by the ten largest. The source material was PBMCs, sampled 5 days after the yellow fever booster vaccination. These receptors came from a man between 18 and 35 years old who received the YFV17D yellow fever vaccine.

This clonotype was detected many times. This chain links TRBV7-2 with TRBJ1-1, with unresolved D. Per germline, CDR1 SGHTA and CDR2 FQGNSA. V lost 6 bases to trimming and J lost 1 base, with 12 bases between them. CDR3 length equals 14 residues. CDR3 amino acids: CASSRTVGNTEAFF. The CDR3 DNA follows: TGTGCCAGCAGTCGCACGGTCGGGAACACTGAAGCTTTCTTT. The variable domain in full, with the rest retrieved from reference TRBV7-2 and TRBJ1-1, is GAGVSQSPSNKVTEKGKDVELRCDPISGHTALYWYRQSLGQGLEFLIYFQGNSAPDKSGLPSDRFSAERTGGSVSTLTIQRTQQEDSAVYLCASSRTVGNTEAFFGQGTRLTVV.

This clonotype was seen ten or more times. The V gene is TRBV7-9, the J gene TRBJ2-1; D perhaps matches TRBD1 (5 bases). The CDR3 consists of 14 residues. Deletions cut 5 bases from V and 10 bases from J, with 18 bases between. Germline-derived CDR1 and CDR2 are SEHNR and FQNEAQ (reference sequence). CDR3 bases: TGTGCCAGCAGCCCGCCGGGCAGGGTCGAGGAGCAGTTCTTC. Translating gives CASSPPGRVEEQFF.

The chain carries TRBV15 and TRBJ2-1; D is undetermined. The germline gives CDR1 LNHNV, CDR2 YYDKDF (reference sequence). V gave up 3 bases and J gave up 9 bases, with 18 bases separating them. The length of the CDR3 is 15 residues. The CDR3 bases are TGTGCCACCAGCAGGACGGGCCGGCTACTGGGTGAGCAGTTCTTC. Protein product: CATSRTGRLLGEQFF.

The V gene is TRBV5-1, the J gene TRBJ2-1; D gene unclear. Trimming cost V 1 base and J 6 bases, with 8 bases left between them. Per the germline V gene, CDR1 is SGHRS and CDR2 is YFSETQ. The CDR3 is made up of 13 amino acids. As DNA, the CDR3 is TGCGCCAGCAGCTTGTTTCTCTTCAATGAGCAGTTCTTC. This codes for CASSLFLFNEQFF.

V usage is TRBV19 and J usage is TRBJ2-1; TRBD1 agrees at 9 bases. The junction had 10 bases not matched to a gene; V was cut back by 6 bases and J by 7 bases. CDR3 length equals 15 residues. CDR1 LNHDA and CDR2 SQIVND come from the germline V gene (reference sequence). The CDR3 region is CASSITGQGNNEQFF. The CDR3 DNA reads TGTGCCAGTAGCATCACGGGACAGGGTAATAATGAGCAGTTCTTC.

This clonotype was detected many times. This chain connects TRBV5-5 to TRBJ2-1, with TRBD1 matching 9 bases. The germline CDR1 and CDR2 sequences are SGHKS and YYEKEE (reference sequence). Unmatched junction bases numbered 7, after V lost 5 bases and J lost 4 bases. This CDR3 comprises 15 residues. The CDR3 here is CASSPQGARYNEQFF. The CDR3 region has the DNA TGTGCCAGCAGTCCACAGGGGGCGAGGTACAATGAGCAGTTCTTC.

Ten or more counts support this clonotype. The chain carries TRBV6-5 and TRBJ1-2; 8 nucleotides agree with TRBD1. CDR3 length equals 14 residues. J gave up 7 bases and V 8 bases, and 12 bases lay outside the gene matches. Germline V gives CDR1 MNHEY, CDR2 SVGAGI. DNA for the CDR3: TGTGCCAGCTCAAATTCTCAGGGGGCGGGTGGCTACACCTTC. Residues: CASSNSQGAGGYTF.

This clonotype was seen at least ten times. This chain connects TRBV4-2 to TRBJ1-1, with D tentatively TRBD1 (5 bases). Between the trimmed V and J ends, which lost 1 base and 1 base, there was a span of 7 bases. Germline values: CDR1 LGHNA, CDR2 YNFKEQ. This CDR3 has 14 amino acids. CDR3 protein: CASSQGTQNTEAFF. CDR3 sequence (DNA): TGTGCCAGCAGCCAAGGGACACAGAACACTGAAGCTTTCTTT.

The V call is TRBV7-2, the J call TRBJ1-4; D call uncertain. Germline V gives CDR1 SGHTA, CDR2 FQGNSA. V lost 2 bases to trimming and J lost 5 bases, with 9 bases between them. This CDR3 comprises 14 residues. The chain's CDR3 is CASSLSGTNEKLFF. CDR3 DNA sequence: TGTGCCAGCAGCTTAAGCGGAACGAATGAAAAACTGTTTTTT.

This clonotype has a handful of counts. The chain recombines TRBV4-2 with TRBJ2-7; D is tentatively TRBD1 or TRBD2 (5 bases each). The CDR3 sequence is 14 residues long. Trimming removed 0 bases at V and 7 bases at J, with 13 bases between. Germline V CDR1 and CDR2: LGHNA, YNFKEQ. The CDR3 DNA reads as TGTGCCAGCAGCCAAGATCACGGGGCGTTGGAGCAGTACTTC. Its protein product is CASSQDHGALEQYF.

This sequence joins TRBV4-2 and TRBJ1-6, with a weak D call TRBD1 (5 bases). The germline gives CDR1 LGHNA, CDR2 YNFKEQ. The CDR3 is 15 residues long. With 0 bases removed from V and 5 bases from J, the gap between germline ends came to 8 bases. The CDR3 loop is CASSQERDHNSPLHF. CDR3 DNA sequence: TGTGCCAGCAGCCAAGAAAGGGACCATAATTCACCCCTCCACTTT.

The V and J genes are TRBV18 and TRBJ2-2, with D perhaps given as TRBD1 or TRBD2 (5 bases each). CDR1 and CDR2 (germline): KGHSH, LQKENI. The ends were cut back, 3 bases at V and 2 bases at J, with 13 bases in the middle. CDR3 size: 16 residues. CDR3 coding DNA: TGTGCCAGCTCACCGAAGCAGGGACCAAACACCGGGGAGCTGTTTTTT. It encodes CASSPKQGPNTGELFF.

This clonotype has a handful of counts. The rearrangement uses TRBV6-5 and TRBJ2-7; TRBD1 agrees at 7 bases. Looked up from germline, CDR1 is MNHEY and CDR2 is SVGAGI. The CDR3 is made up of 14 amino acids. Losses at the gene ends were 6 bases for V and 6 bases for J; bases not matched to a gene: 11. The DNA of the CDR3 is TGTGCCAGCAGACCAGACAGGGTTCCGGGCGAGCAGTACTTC. It is translated as CASRPDRVPGEQYF.

This clonotype was recorded a few times. The rearrangement links TRBV7-2 to TRBJ1-1; D perhaps matches TRBD1 (5 bases). Trimming removed 6 bases from V and 5 bases from J, with 13 bases in between. The CDR3 contains 13 residues. CDR1 and CDR2 (germline): SGHTA, FQGNSA. The CDR3 here is CASRAGGKTEAFF. DNA of the CDR3: TGTGCCAGCAGGGCGGGGGGGAAGACTGAAGCTTTCTTT. Full variable domain (rest looked up from reference TRBV7-2 and TRBJ1-1): GAGVSQSPSNKVTEKGKDVELRCDPISGHTALYWYRQSLGQGLEFLIYFQGNSAPDKSGLPSDRFSAERTGGSVSTLTIQRTQQEDSAVYLCASRAGGKTEAFFGQGTRLTVV.

Only a few counts were recorded for this clonotype. The chain joins TRBV7-9 to TRBJ1-1; D is ambiguous. V was trimmed by 2 bases and J by 6 bases, leaving 7 bases between them. Germline CDR1 is SEHNR and CDR2 is FQNEAQ (reference sequence). This CDR3 region has 12 residues. CDR3 in amino acids: CASSLLSPEAFF. The CDR3 DNA is TGTGCCAGCAGCTTACTCTCCCCTGAAGCTTTCTTT. Filled out from reference TRBV7-9 and TRBJ1-1, the complete variable domain reads DTGVSQNPRHKITKRGQNVTFRCDPISEHNRLYWYRQTLGQGPEFLTYFQNEAQLEKSRLLSDRFSAERPKGSFSTLEIQRTEQGDSAMYLCASSLLSPEAFFGQGTRLTVV.